This T cell receptor beta chain emerged from a study of CD8+CD57+ T cells in acquired aplastic anemia. Study summary: On average, sorted CD4+ and CD8+ cells gave 3 to 4 ug of DNA. In CD4+ cells, healthy donors produced an average of approximately 11 million reads.

CDR1 SEHNR and CDR2 FQNEAQ come from the germline V gene (reference sequence). Between the trimmed V and J ends, which lost 1 base and 8 bases, there was a span of 6 bases. The CDR3 runs to 13 residues. Regarding the study as a whole: Comparison of patients with controls identified twenty-nine shared CD8+ CDR3 sequences.

It was genomic DNA that served as the template for profiling TCR beta VDJ and CDR3. TCRdb reprocessed the reads with MiXCR, giving one entry per CDR3 protein. The table records 95,000 to 120,000 distinct CDR3 sequences, 40% to 60% of them present only once. In the case of this clonotype: Its antigen remains unidentified.

Sequenced input: sorted CD4+, CD8+, or CD8+CD57+ T cells (not recorded which) from PBMCs. The receptor's source is a human donor in good health, serving as a control. The V and J genes are TRBV7-9 and TRBJ1-6; perhaps TRBD1 as D (5 bases). The CDR3 bases are TGTGCCAGCAGCTTAGTAGGGGATTCACCCCTCCACTTT. This encodes CASSLVGDSPLHF.